The clone carrying this T cell receptor (beta chain) showed up just a few times. The data stem from a study of blood T cells in healthy people across ages. Next came a second PCR, run for about 7 to 12 cycles, which used a sample-barcoded 5' primer along with a J-beta primer mix. Unique molecular identifiers of 12 random nucleotides labeled each cDNA. A single record per CDR3 protein comes from TCRdb applying MiXCR to the 5' RACE reads. Seen here are about 720,000 distinct CDR3 sequences, about 25% observed once, and the top ten hold 3% to 4%. This CDR3 contains 14 residues. Trimming at V came to 2 bases and at J to 4 bases, leaving 3 bases not matched to a gene. From germline, CDR1 is SGHNT and CDR2 YYREEE (reference sequence). These records were also assigned to another study, of T cells of mothers and their children. From that second work: Per 15 ul, 1.5 ug of RNA was used, with all extracted RNA going into cDNA synthesis. Per child, about 3 million TCR beta CDR3 reads were obtained, against over 10 million per mother.

The chain recombines TRBV5-4 with TRBJ1-2, with 9 bases lining up with TRBD1. The sample comprised blood. The clonotype originates from a boy aged 5-17 years in good health. CDR3 DNA sequence: TGTGCCAGCAGCTTAGACAGGGGGATCTATGGCTACACCTTC. It yields the protein CASSLDRGIYGYTF.